One and the same sample provided the 10 T cell receptor beta chains below, sequenced in a study of cytomegalovirus exposure and HLA in healthy donors. The PCR ran on 60 Vbeta and 13 Jbeta primers. Here immunoSEQ multiplex PCR was the method, and the copy in TCRdb shows in-frame clones only, minus some. Among tens of thousands of clones, roughly 78% were seen once, and the ten largest hold around an eighth. Sample: PBMCs. All receptors derive from a woman aged 40 to 50 in good health and CMV-seropositive.

The chain recombines TRBV2 with TRBJ2-1; 7 bases match TRBD2. Germline loops: CDR1 SNHLY, CDR2 FYNNEI. CDR3 length equals 15 residues. Trimming removed 7 bases from V and 5 bases from J; junction bases left unmatched: 11. The CDR3, as DNA: TGTGCCAGCATATCCGGGGGGTCGTGGGACAATGAGCAGTTCTTC. Residues: CASISGGSWDNEQFF.

The V and J genes are TRBV5-6 and TRBJ2-5; 7 nucleotides match TRBD2. This CDR3 region has 13 residues. The germline gives CDR1 SGHDT, CDR2 YYEEEE. V shed 7 bases, J shed 5 bases, and the junction held 8 bases outside the gene matches. CDR3 protein: CASGQGLGETQYF. CDR3 DNA: TGTGCCAGCGGGCAAGGACTAGGTGAGACCCAGTACTTC.

The CDR3 DNA reads as TGTGCCAGCAGCTTTTTAGCGGGGGAACAGTACAATGAGCAGTTCTTC. Protein product: CASSFLAGEQYNEQFF. The chain couples TRBV5-4 to TRBJ2-1; 9 positions agree with TRBD2. V gave up 2 bases and J gave up 4 bases; unmatched junction bases: 7. The CDR3 is made up of 16 amino acids. CDR1 is SGHNT and CDR2 is YYREEE in the germline V gene (reference sequence). Drawing the rest from reference TRBV5-4 and TRBJ2-1, the complete variable domain is ETGVTQSPTHLIKTRGQQVTLRCSSQSGHNTVSWYQQALGQGPQFIFQYYREEENGRGNFPPRFSGLQFPNYSSELNVNALELDDSALYLCASSFLAGEQYNEQFFGPGTRLTVL.

This chain links TRBV6-5 with TRBJ2-6; 7 bases agree with TRBD1. Germline CDR1 is MNHEY and CDR2 is SVGAGI. CDR3 size: 15 residues. The V gene end was trimmed by 6 bases and the J gene end by 4 bases; junction bases not matched to a gene: 6. The CDR3: CASRATGAGANVLTF. The DNA for the CDR3 is TGTGCCAGCAGAGCCACAGGGGCCGGGGCCAACGTCCTGACTTTC.

The chain recombines TRBV5-4 with TRBJ2-5, with a weak D call TRBD1 (5 bases). V lost 4 bases and J 2 bases, leaving 9 bases between the germline ends. The germline CDR1 and CDR2 sequences are SGHNT and YYREEE (reference sequence). This CDR3 has 13 residues. In DNA form, the CDR3 reads TGTGCCAGCAGCGCCAGACAGCAAGAGACCCAGTACTTC. Protein product: CASSARQQETQYF.

Turning to this clone: One end of the junction is discordant with germline, which a read error may explain. V gene TRBV7-6 combines with J gene TRBJ2-5, with 8 bases matching TRBD2. This CDR3 is built from 15 residues. Germline V gene data show CDR1 as SGHVS and CDR2 as FNYEAQ. The CDR3 DNA reads as TGTGCCAGCAGCTTATCGGCAGCGGGGGCCGGTGGGTTCGACTTC. Its translation: CASSLSAAGAGGFDF. Full variable domain (missing parts from reference TRBV7-6 and TRBJ2-5): GAGVSQSPRYKVTKRGQDVALRCDPISGHVSLYWYRQALGQGPEFLTYFNYEAQQDKSGLPNDRFSAERPEGSISTLTIQRTEQRDSAMYRCASSLSAAGAGGFDFGPGTRLLVL.

The chain couples TRBV7-3 to TRBJ2-1, with 8 bases matching TRBD2. CDR1 is SGHTA and CDR2 is FQGTGA in the germline V gene. V shed 4 bases, J shed 14 bases, and the junction held 13 bases outside the gene matches. The CDR3 totals 14 residues. CDR3 region: CASSSSGGGTRKFF. DNA for the CDR3: TGTGCCAGCAGCTCGTCTGGGGGTGGGACTAGGAAGTTCTTC.

The chain carries TRBV6-5 and TRBJ2-3, with D maybe TRBD2 (6 bases). Germline values: CDR1 MNHEY, CDR2 SVGAGI. This CDR3 spans 13 amino acids. Deletions cut 6 bases from V and 5 bases from J, with 12 bases between. The CDR3 sequence: CASSDRGIDTQYF. The DNA for the CDR3 is TGTGCCAGCAGCGACCGGGGGATAGATACGCAGTATTTT.

The rearrangement uses TRBV2 and TRBJ1-6, with 8 nucleotides matching TRBD1. This CDR3 is built from 14 residues. The germline gives CDR1 SNHLY, CDR2 FYNNEI. V shed 7 bases, J shed 10 bases, and the junction held 9 bases outside the gene matches. CDR3 loop: CASTLTGENSPLHF. CDR3 sequence (DNA): TGTGCCAGCACCCTGACAGGGGAGAACTCACCCCTCCACTTT.

This clone has just a few counts. The V gene is TRBV7-2, the J gene TRBJ2-5; D is perhaps TRBD1 (6 bases). The V gene lost 3 bases and the J gene lost 5 bases, with 10 bases spanning the gap. In germline, CDR1 is SGHTA, CDR2 FQGNSA. This CDR3 contains 13 residues. As DNA, the CDR3 is TGTGCCAGCAGCTTCGACAGGTCGGAGACCCAGTACTTC. Translation: CASSFDRSETQYF.